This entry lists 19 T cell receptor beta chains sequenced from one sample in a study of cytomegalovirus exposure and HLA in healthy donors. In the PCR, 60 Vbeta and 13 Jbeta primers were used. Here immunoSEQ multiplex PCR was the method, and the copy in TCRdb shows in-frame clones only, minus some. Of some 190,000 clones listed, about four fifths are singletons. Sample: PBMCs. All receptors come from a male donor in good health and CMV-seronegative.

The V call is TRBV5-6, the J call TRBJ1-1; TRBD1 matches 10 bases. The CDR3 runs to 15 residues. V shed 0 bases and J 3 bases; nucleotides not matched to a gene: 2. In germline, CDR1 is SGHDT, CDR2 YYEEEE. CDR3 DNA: TGTGCCAGCAGCTTGGTGGACAGGGGGGACACTGAAGCTTTCTTT. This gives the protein CASSLVDRGDTEAFF.

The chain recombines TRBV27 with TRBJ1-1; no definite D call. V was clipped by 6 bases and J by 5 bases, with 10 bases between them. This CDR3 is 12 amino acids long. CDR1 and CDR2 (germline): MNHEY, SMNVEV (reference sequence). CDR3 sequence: CASRRSLTEAFF. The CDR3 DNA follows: TGTGCCAGCAGGAGGAGTCTTACTGAAGCTTTCTTT.

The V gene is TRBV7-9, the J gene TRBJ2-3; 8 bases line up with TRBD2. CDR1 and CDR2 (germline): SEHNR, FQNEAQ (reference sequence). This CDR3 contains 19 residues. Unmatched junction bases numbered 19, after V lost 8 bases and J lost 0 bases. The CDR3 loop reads CASLARVAGSGLSTDTQYF. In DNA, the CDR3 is TGTGCCAGCCTAGCGAGGGTAGCGGGGTCCGGACTAAGCACAGATACGCAGTATTTT.

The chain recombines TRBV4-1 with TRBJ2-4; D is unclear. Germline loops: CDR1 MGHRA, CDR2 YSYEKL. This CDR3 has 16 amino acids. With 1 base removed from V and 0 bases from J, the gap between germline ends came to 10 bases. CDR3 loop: CASSQVNVLAKNIQYF. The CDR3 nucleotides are TGCGCCAGCAGCCAAGTAAATGTTCTAGCCAAAAACATTCAGTACTTC.

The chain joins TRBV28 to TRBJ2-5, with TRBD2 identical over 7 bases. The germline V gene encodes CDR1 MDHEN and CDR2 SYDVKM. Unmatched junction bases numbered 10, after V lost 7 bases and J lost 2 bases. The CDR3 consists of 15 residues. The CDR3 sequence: CASKVGGRSQETQYF. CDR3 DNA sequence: TGTGCCAGCAAGGTCGGGGGGAGGTCACAAGAGACCCAGTACTTC.

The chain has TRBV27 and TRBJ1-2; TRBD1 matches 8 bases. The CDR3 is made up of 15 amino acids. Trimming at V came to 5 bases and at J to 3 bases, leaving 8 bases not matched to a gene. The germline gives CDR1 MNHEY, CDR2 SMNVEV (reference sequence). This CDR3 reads CASSPMDRADYGYTF. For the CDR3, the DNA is TGTGCCAGCAGTCCGATGGACAGGGCGGACTATGGCTACACCTTC.

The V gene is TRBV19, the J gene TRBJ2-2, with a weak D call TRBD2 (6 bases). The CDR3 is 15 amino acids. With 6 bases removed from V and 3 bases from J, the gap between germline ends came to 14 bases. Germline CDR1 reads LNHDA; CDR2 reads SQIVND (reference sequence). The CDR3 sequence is CASSPSREDTGELFF. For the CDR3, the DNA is TGTGCCAGTAGCCCAAGTAGGGAGGACACCGGGGAGCTGTTTTTT.

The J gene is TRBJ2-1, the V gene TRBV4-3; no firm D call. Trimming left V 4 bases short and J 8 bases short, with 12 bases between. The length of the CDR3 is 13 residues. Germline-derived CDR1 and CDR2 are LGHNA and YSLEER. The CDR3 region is CASSPGRVDEQFF. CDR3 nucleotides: TGCGCCAGCAGCCCAGGTCGAGTCGATGAGCAGTTCTTC.

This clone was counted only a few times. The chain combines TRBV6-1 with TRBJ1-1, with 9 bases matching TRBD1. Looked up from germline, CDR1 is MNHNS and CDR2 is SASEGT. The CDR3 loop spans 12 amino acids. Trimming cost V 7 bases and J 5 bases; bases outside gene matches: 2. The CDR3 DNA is TGTGCCAGCATCGGGACAGGGACTGAAGCTTTCTTT. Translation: CASIGTGTEAFF.

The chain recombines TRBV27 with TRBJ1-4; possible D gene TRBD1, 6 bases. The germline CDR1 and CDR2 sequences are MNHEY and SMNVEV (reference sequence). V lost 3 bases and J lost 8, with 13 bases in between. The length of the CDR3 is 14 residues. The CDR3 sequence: CASSFVGAGEKLFF. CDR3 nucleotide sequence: TGTGCCAGCAGTTTCGTGGGGGCTGGCGAAAAACTGTTTTTT.

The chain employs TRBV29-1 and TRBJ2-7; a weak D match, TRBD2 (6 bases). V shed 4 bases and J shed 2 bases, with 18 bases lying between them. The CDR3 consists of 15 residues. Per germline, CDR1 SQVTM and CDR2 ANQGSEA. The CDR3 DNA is TGCAGCGTTGGAGGTCTGGCGGGGCCAGCCTACGAGCAGTACTTC. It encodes CSVGGLAGPAYEQYF.

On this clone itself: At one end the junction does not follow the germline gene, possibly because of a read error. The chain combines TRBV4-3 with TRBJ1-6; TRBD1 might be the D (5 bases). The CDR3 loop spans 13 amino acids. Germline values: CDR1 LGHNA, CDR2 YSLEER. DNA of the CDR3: TGCGCCAGCAGCCGGGGCTTGGATTCACTCCTCCACTTT. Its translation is CASSRGLDSLLHF.

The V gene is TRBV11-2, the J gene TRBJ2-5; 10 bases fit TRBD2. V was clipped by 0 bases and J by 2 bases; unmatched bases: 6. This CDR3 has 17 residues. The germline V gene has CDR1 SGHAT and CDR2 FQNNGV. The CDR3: CASSLDRRTSGQETQYF. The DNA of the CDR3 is TGTGCCAGCAGCTTAGATCGAAGGACTAGCGGACAAGAGACCCAGTACTTC.

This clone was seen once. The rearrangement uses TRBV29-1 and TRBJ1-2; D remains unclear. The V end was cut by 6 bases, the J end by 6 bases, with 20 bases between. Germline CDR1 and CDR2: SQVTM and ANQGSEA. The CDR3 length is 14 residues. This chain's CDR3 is CSVDKIREQDGYTF. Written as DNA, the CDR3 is TGCAGCGTCGATAAGATCCGGGAACAAGATGGCTACACCTTC.

The CDR3, as DNA: TGTGCCTGGAGTGGGACTAGGGAGCGCCTTAATGAAAAACTGTTTTTT. This translates into CAWSGTRERLNEKLFF. This chain links TRBV30 with TRBJ1-4; D not resolved. Germline-derived CDR1 and CDR2 are GTSNPN and SVGIG (reference sequence). V lost 1 base and J lost 4, with 16 bases in between. The CDR3 contains 16 residues. Based on the CDR3 plus reference TRBV30 and TRBJ1-4, the full variable domain is SQTIHQWPATLVQPVGSPLSLECTVEGTSNPNLYWYRQAAGRGLQLLFYSVGIGQISSEVPQNLSASRPQDRQFILSSKKLLLSDSGFYLCAWSGTRERLNEKLFFGSGTQLSVL.

The CDR3 here is CASSKRGTSRTDTQYF. As DNA, the CDR3 is TGTGCCAGCAGCAAAAGAGGGACTAGCCGCACAGATACGCAGTATTTT. The chain has TRBV7-2 and TRBJ2-3; 9 bases align to TRBD2. The CDR3 is made up of 16 amino acids. Germline CDR1 is SGHTA and CDR2 is FQGNSA. Trimming removed 5 bases from V and 1 base from J; junction bases left unmatched: 7.

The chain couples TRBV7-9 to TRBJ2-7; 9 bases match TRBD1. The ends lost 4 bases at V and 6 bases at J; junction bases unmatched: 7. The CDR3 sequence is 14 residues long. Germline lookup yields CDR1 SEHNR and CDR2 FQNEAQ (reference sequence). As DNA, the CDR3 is TGTGCCAGCAGCTGCCCGGGACAGGGAGGCGAGCAGTACTTC. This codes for CASSCPGQGGEQYF.

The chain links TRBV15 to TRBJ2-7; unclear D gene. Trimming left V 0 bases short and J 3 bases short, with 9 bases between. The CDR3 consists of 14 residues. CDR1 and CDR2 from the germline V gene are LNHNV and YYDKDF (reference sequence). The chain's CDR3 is CATSRDPGVYEQYF. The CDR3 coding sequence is TGTGCCACCAGCAGAGATCCCGGTGTCTACGAGCAGTACTTC.

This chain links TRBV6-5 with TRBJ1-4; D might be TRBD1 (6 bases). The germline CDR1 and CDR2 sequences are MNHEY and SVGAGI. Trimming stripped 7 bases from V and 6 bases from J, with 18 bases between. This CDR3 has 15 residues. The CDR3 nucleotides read TGTGCCAGCAAAATGATGAGGGGGGGGGATGAAAAACTGTTTTTT. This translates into CASKMMRGGDEKLFF.